This T cell receptor beta chain was captured in a study of blood T cell repertoires in COVID-19. J gave up 3 bases and V 6 bases, and 4 bases lay outside the gene matches. This CDR3 is 14 amino acids long. Germline V gene lookup returns CDR1 MNHNY and CDR2 SVGAGI (reference sequence). Generated by immunoSEQ multiplex PCR, the TCRdb table keeps only in-frame clones and is missing some. The data show 130,000 to 150,000 clones, roughly 80% seen once. The sequenced sample was peripheral blood. The rearrangement links TRBV6-6 to TRBJ2-2; 7 bases fit TRBD1. This receptor was identified in a woman older than 75 in a cohort sampled during active or convalescent COVID-19. The CDR3 here is CASRRDSDTGELFF. The CDR3 nucleotides are TGTGCCAGCAGACGGGACAGCGACACCGGGGAGCTGTTTTTT.